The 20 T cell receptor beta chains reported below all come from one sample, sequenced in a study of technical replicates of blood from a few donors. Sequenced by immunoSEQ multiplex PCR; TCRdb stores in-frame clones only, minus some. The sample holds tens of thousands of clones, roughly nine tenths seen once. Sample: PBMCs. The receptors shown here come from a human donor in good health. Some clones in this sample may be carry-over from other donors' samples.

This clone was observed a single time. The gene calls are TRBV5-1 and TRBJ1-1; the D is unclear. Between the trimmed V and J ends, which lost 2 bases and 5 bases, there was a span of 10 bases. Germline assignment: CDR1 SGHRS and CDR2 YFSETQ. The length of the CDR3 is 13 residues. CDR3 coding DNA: TGCGCCAGCAGCTTCGAGGGAAGGACTGAAGCTTTCTTT. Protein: CASSFEGRTEAFF. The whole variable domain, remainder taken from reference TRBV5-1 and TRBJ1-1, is KAGVTQTPRYLIKTRGQQVTLSCSPISGHRSVSWYQQTPGQGLQFLFEYFSETQRNKGNFPGRFSGRQFSNSRSEMNVSTLELGDSALYLCASSFEGRTEAFFGQGTRLTVV.

CDR3 nucleotides: TGTGCCAGCAGCCAACTCGGGACTAGCGAAACCTCCGAGCAGTACTTC. This gives the protein CASSQLGTSETSEQYF. The chain carries TRBV5-6 and TRBJ2-7, with TRBD2 identical over 10 bases. The J segment lost 6 bases and the V segment lost 4 bases, leaving 13 bases of the junction unmatched. There are 16 residues in the CDR3. The germline V gene encodes CDR1 SGHDT and CDR2 YYEEEE.

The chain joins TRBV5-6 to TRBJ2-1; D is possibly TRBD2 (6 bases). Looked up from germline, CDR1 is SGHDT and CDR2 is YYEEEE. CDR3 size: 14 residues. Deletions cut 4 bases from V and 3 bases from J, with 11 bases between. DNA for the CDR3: TGTGCCAGCAGCGGCGTGGGGGGCTACAATGAGCAGTTCTTC. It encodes CASSGVGGYNEQFF.

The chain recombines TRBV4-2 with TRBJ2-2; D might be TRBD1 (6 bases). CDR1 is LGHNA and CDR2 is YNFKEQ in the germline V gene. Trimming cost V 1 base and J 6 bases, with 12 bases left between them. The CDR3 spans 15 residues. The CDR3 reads CASSQAAGDAGELFF. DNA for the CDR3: TGTGCCAGCAGCCAAGCCGCAGGGGACGCCGGGGAGCTGTTTTTT.

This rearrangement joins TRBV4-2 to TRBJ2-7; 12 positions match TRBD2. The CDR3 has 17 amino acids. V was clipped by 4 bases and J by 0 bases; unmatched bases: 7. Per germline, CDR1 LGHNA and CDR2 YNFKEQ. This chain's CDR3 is CASSPPTSGGSSYEQYF. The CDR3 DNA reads TGTGCCAGCAGCCCCCCGACTAGCGGGGGAAGCTCCTACGAGCAGTACTTC.

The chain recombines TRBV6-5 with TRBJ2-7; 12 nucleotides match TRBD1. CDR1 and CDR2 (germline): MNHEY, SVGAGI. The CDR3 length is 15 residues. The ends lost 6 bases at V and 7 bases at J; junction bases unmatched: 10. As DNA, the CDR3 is TGTGCCAGCAGGACCTCCGGGACAGGGGGCAGGGAGCAGTACTTC. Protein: CASRTSGTGGREQYF.

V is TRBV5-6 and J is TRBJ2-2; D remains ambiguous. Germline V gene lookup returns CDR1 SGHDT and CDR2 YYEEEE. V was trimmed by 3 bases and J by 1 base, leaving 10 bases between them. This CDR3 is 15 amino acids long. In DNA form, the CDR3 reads TGTGCCAGCAGCTCTCTACGGGTGAACACCGGGGAGCTGTTTTTT. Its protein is CASSSLRVNTGELFF.

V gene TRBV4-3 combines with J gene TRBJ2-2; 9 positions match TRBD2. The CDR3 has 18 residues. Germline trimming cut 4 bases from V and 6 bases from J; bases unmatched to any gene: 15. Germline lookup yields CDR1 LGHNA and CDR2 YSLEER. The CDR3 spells CASSPAPAGLAKAGELFF. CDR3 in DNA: TGCGCCAGCAGCCCGGCCCCGGCGGGACTAGCCAAGGCCGGGGAGCTGTTTTTT.

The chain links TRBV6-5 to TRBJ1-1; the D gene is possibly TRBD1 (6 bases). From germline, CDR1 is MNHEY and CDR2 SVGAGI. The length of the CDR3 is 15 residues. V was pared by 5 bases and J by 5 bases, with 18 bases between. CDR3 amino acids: CASSRRGEGGTEAFF. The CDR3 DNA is TGTGCCAGCAGTCGGCGGGGGGAGGGGGGTACTGAAGCTTTCTTT.

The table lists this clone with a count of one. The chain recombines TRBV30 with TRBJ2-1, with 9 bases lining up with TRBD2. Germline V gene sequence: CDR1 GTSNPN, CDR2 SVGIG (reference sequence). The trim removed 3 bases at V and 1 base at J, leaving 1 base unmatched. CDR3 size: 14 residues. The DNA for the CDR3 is TGTGCCTGGAGCACTAGCGGGTCCTACAATGAGCAGTTCTTC. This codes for CAWSTSGSYNEQFF.

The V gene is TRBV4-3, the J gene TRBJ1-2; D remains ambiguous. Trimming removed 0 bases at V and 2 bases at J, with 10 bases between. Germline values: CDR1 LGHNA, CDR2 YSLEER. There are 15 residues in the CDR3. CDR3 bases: TGCGCCAGCAGCCAAGATCCTAACAGCAACTATGGCTACACCTTC. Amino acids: CASSQDPNSNYGYTF.

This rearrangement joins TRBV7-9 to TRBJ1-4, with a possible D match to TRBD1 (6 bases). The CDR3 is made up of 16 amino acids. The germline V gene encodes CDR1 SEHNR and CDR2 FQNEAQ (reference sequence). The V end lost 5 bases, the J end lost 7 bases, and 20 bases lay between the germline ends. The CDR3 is CASSPGVRDRGEKLFF. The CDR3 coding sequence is TGTGCCAGCAGCCCAGGGGTCCGGGACCGGGGTGAAAAACTGTTTTTT.

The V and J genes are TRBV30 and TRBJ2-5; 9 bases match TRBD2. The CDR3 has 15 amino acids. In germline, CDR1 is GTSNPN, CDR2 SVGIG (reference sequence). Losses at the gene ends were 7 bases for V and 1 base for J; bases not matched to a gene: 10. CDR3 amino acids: CAYQRGLARQETQYF. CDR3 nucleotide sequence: TGTGCCTACCAGAGAGGACTAGCGCGCCAAGAGACCCAGTACTTC.

CDR3 region: CASSNGGDSYGYTF. The CDR3, as DNA: TGTGCCAGCAGCAACGGGGGGGACAGCTATGGCTACACCTTC. The chain recombines TRBV21-1 with TRBJ1-2. TRBV21-1 is shown as a pseudogene. The CDR3 is 14 residues long.

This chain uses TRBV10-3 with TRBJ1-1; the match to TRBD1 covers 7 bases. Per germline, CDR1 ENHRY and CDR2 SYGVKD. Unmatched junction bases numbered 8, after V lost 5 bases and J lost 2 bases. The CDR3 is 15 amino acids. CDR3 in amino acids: CAISQQGIANTEAFF. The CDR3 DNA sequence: TGTGCCATCAGTCAACAGGGGATAGCAAACACTGAAGCTTTCTTT.

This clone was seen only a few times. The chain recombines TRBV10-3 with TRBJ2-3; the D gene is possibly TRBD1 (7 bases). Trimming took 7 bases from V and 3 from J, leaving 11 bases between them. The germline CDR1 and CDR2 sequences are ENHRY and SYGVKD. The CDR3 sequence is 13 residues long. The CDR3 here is CAITAGGTDTQYF. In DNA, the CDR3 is TGTGCCATCACGGCAGGGGGGACAGATACGCAGTATTTT.

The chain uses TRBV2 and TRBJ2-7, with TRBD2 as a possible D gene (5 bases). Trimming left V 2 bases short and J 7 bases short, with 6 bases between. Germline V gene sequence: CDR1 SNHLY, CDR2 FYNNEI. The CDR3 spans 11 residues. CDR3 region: CASSEWEEQYF. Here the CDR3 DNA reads TGTGCCAGCAGTGAATGGGAGGAGCAGTACTTC.

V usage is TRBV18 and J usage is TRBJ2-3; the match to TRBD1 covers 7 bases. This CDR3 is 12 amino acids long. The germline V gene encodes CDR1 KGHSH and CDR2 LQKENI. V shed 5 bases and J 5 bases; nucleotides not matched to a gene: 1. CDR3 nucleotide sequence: TGTGCCAGCTCAAGGGACAGAGATACGCAGTATTTT. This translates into CASSRDRDTQYF.

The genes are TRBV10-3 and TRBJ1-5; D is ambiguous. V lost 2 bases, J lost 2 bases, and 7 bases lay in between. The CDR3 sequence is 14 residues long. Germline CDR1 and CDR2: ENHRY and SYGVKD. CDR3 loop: CAISEGPGNQPQHF. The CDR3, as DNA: TGTGCCATCAGTGAGGGGCCAGGCAATCAGCCCCAGCATTTT.

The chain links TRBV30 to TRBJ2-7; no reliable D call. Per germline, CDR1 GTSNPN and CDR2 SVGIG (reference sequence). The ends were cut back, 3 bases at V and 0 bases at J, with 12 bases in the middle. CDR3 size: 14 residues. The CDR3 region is CAWSPYGTSYEQYF. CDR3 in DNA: TGTGCCTGGAGCCCCTATGGTACCTCCTACGAGCAGTACTTC.